Presented here are 22 T cell receptor beta chains from one specimen sequenced in a study of blood T cell repertoires in COVID-19. Measured with immunoSEQ multiplex PCR; TCRdb has only the in-frame clones, and not every one. Altogether a few hundred thousand clones are present, around 86% being singletons, with the ten largest covering 1.5% to 2%. Specimen: PBMCs or T cells enriched from blood (not recorded which). The origin of the receptors is a man aged 35-49 years who had recovered from COVID-19.

The chain links TRBV27 to TRBJ2-1, with a tentative D call TRBD1 (6 bases). The CDR3 consists of 16 residues. V was shortened by 1 base and J by 2 bases, with 12 bases between the two germline ends. The V gene's germline CDR1 is MNHEY and CDR2 SMNVEV (reference sequence). The CDR3: CASSLWQGIAYNEQFF. DNA of the CDR3: TGTGCCAGCAGTTTATGGCAGGGGATCGCCTACAATGAGCAGTTCTTC.

This chain links TRBV5-1 with TRBJ1-3; 7 bases agree with TRBD1. J lost 4 bases, V lost 0 bases, and 1 base had no gene match. Germline V gene lookup returns CDR1 SGHRS and CDR2 YFSETQ. This CDR3 contains 14 residues. CDR3 region: CASSLDRGGNTIYF. CDR3 DNA: TGCGCCAGCAGCTTGGACAGGGGAGGAAACACCATATATTTT.

V and J are TRBV28 and TRBJ1-5; TRBD1 might be the D (6 bases). Germline V gene lookup returns CDR1 MDHEN and CDR2 SYDVKM. The CDR3 runs 15 residues. V was shortened by 2 bases and J by 6 bases, with 14 bases between the two germline ends. The CDR3 nucleotides read TGTGCCAGCAGTTTAGGACGCAGGGGTGGTCAGCCCCAGCATTTT. Translated: CASSLGRRGGQPQHF.

In this sample, this clone turned up a few times. The J gene is TRBJ1-6, the V gene TRBV19, with 7 positions matching TRBD1. Trimming removed 8 bases from V and 6 bases from J; junction bases left unmatched: 31. The CDR3 length is 22 residues. Germline loops: CDR1 LNHDA, CDR2 SQIVND (reference sequence). This CDR3 reads CASRPQTGADFGNIFRNSPLHF. CDR3 coding DNA: TGTGCCAGTCGGCCGCAAACAGGGGCGGATTTCGGGAATATATTCCGTAATTCACCCCTCCACTTT.

The chain employs TRBV15 and TRBJ1-2; D is possibly TRBD1 (5 bases). This CDR3 spans 15 amino acids. V was pared by 4 bases and J by 8 bases, with 20 bases between. Germline V gene sequence: CDR1 LNHNV, CDR2 YYDKDF (reference sequence). Here the CDR3 reads CATSNWTGLIGGYTF. CDR3 nucleotide sequence: TGTGCCACCAGCAATTGGACGGGACTAATTGGGGGCTACACCTTC. Using reference TRBV15 and TRBJ1-2 for the parts outside the CDR3, the full variable domain is DAMVIQNPRYQVTQFGKPVTLSCSQTLNHNVMYWYQQKSSQAPKLLFHYYDKDFNNEADTPDNFQSRRPNTSFCFLDIRSPGLGDTAMYLCATSNWTGLIGGYTFGSGTRLTVV.

This chain uses TRBV13 with TRBJ2-2, with 11 positions matching TRBD2. From germline, CDR1 is PRHDT and CDR2 FYEKMQ (reference sequence). V dropped 5 bases and J dropped 1; count of bases not matched to a gene: 6. CDR3 length: 17 amino acids. CDR3 sequence reads: CASSAGLAVMNTGELFF. CDR3 coding DNA: TGTGCCAGCAGCGCGGGACTAGCGGTTATGAACACCGGGGAGCTGTTTTTT.

This clone was counted at least ten times. The chain carries TRBV9 and TRBJ1-2; 8 nucleotides line up with TRBD1. Germline lookup yields CDR1 SGDLS and CDR2 YYNGEE. V trimming: 3 bases; J trimming: 8 bases; junction bases outside the gene matches: 12. The CDR3 sequence is 15 residues long. The CDR3 bases are TGTGCCAGCAGCGCCCTACTGGGACAGGCAGGGGGCTACACCTTC. Its protein is CASSALLGQAGGYTF.

The chain employs TRBV9 and TRBJ1-1, with 7 bases matching TRBD1. Germline-derived CDR1 and CDR2 are SGDLS and YYNGEE. The CDR3 extends over 15 amino acids. Trimming removed 0 bases from V and 1 base from J; junction bases left unmatched: 3. CDR3 protein: CASSVVTGANTEAFF. The CDR3 DNA is TGTGCCAGCAGCGTAGTTACAGGGGCGAACACTGAAGCTTTCTTT.

This CDR3 reads CASGQGNGYTF. CDR3 bases: TGTGCCAGCGGACAGGGGAACGGCTACACCTTC. This chain connects TRBV25-1 to TRBJ1-2; 9 nucleotides align to TRBD1. Losses at the gene ends were 8 bases for V and 8 bases for J; bases not matched to a gene: 3. CDR1 and CDR2 (germline): MGHDK, SYGVNS. The CDR3 has 11 residues.

Here the CDR3 reads CASSLQGAPLHF. The CDR3 DNA is TGTGCCAGCAGCCTACAGGGGGCACCCCTCCACTTT. The chain joins TRBV7-9 to TRBJ1-6; 8 bases agree with TRBD1. Germline-derived CDR1 and CDR2 are SEHNR and FQNEAQ (reference sequence). The CDR3 extends over 12 amino acids. Losses at the gene ends were 5 bases for V and 11 bases for J; bases not matched to a gene: 2.

This chain joins TRBV10-3 and TRBJ2-7; TRBD2 is a possible D gene (6 bases). The CDR3 contains 13 residues. CDR1 and CDR2 (germline): ENHRY, SYGVKD. V was shortened by 0 bases and J by 12 bases, with 15 bases between the two germline ends. The CDR3 region has the DNA TGTGCCATCAGTGAGTCCCCGGAGGGCCGAAGGTACTTC. It specifies CAISESPEGRRYF.

J is TRBJ2-5 and V is TRBV9, with 7 bases fitting TRBD1. The germline V gene has CDR1 SGDLS and CDR2 YYNGEE. The junction had 5 bases not matched to a gene; V was cut back by 4 bases and J by 2 bases. This CDR3 has 14 amino acids. The CDR3 sequence is CASSWGTAQETQYF. CDR3 bases: TGTGCCAGCAGCTGGGGGACAGCTCAAGAGACCCAGTACTTC.

J is TRBJ2-7 and V is TRBV19; tentative D call: TRBD1 (6 bases). Trimming stripped 5 bases from V and 6 bases from J, with 11 bases between. The CDR3 is made up of 12 amino acids. CDR1 and CDR2 (germline): LNHDA, SQIVND (reference sequence). CDR3 sequence: CASSPTGAEQYF. In nucleotides, the CDR3 is TGTGCCAGTAGTCCGACAGGCGCCGAGCAGTACTTC.

The J gene is TRBJ2-3, the V gene TRBV5-1; maybe TRBD1 (6 bases). CDR1 and CDR2 from the germline V gene are SGHRS and YFSETQ. The CDR3 runs to 14 residues. With 4 bases removed from V and 0 bases from J, the gap between germline ends came to 9 bases. CDR3 sequence reads: CASSNGGSTDTQYF. DNA of the CDR3: TGCGCCAGCAGCAATGGGGGCAGCACAGATACGCAGTATTTT.

The rearrangement uses TRBV5-4 and TRBJ1-1; 9 positions agree with TRBD1. Trimming at V came to 4 bases and at J to 4 bases, leaving 14 bases not matched to a gene. This CDR3 has 17 amino acids. Germline-derived CDR1 and CDR2 are SGHNT and YYREEE (reference sequence). The CDR3 bases are TGTGCCAGCAGCCAAGGGGGGGGTACAGGGGGCATCACTGAAGCTTTCTTT. This gives the protein CASSQGGGTGGITEAFF.

The J gene is TRBJ1-5, the V gene TRBV12-3 or TRBV12-4; a possible D gene is TRBD1 (5 bases). The CDR3 length is 13 residues. V lost 8 bases to trimming and J lost 4 bases, with 12 bases between them. The CDR3 loop reads CASGGGLNQPQHF. The CDR3 DNA reads TGTGCCAGCGGGGGAGGCTTAAATCAGCCCCAGCATTTT.

The rearrangement joins TRBV3-1 (or the pseudogene TRBV3-2) to TRBJ2-2; D gene ambiguous. This CDR3 has 14 residues. With 8 bases removed from V and 0 bases from J, the gap between germline ends came to 10 bases. Germline V gene lookup returns CDR1 LGHDT and CDR2 YNNKEL (reference sequence). In nucleotides, the CDR3 is TGTGCCAGCTGCCGCGCCCCGAACACCGGGGAGCTGTTTTTT. It codes for CASCRAPNTGELFF.

In its sample, this clone was seen once. The chain uses TRBV19 and TRBJ1-1; D ambiguous. The CDR3 has 13 residues. In germline, CDR1 is LNHDA, CDR2 SQIVND (reference sequence). Trimming stripped 1 base from V and 3 bases from J, with 6 bases between. CDR3 region: CASSIVSDTEAFF. Here the CDR3 DNA reads TGTGCCAGTAGTATAGTATCGGACACTGAAGCTTTCTTT.

This rearrangement joins TRBV28 to TRBJ1-4, with 9 bases aligning to TRBD1. The CDR3 has 15 amino acids. CDR1 is MDHEN, CDR2 SYDVKM, per germline. Trimming removed 5 bases from V and 4 bases from J; junction bases left unmatched: 5. CDR3 residues: CASSEQGASNEKLFF. The CDR3 nucleotides read TGTGCCAGCAGTGAACAGGGGGCTAGTAATGAAAAACTGTTTTTT.

CDR3 region: CASSPTGGQPQHF. CDR3 bases: TGTGCCAGCAGCCCGACAGGGGGTCAGCCCCAGCATTTT. The chain couples TRBV7-9 to TRBJ1-5, with TRBD1 matching over 9 bases. Germline CDR1 is SEHNR and CDR2 is FQNEAQ (reference sequence). With 5 bases clipped from V and 6 bases from J, the junction kept 2 bases outside the gene matches. There are 13 residues in the CDR3.

The rearrangement uses TRBV28 and TRBJ1-3; unclear D gene. Germline-derived CDR1 and CDR2 are MDHEN and SYDVKM. The CDR3 length is 13 residues. Trimming pared 3 bases from V and 4 bases from J, leaving 7 bases between. CDR3 sequence: CASSLFAGNTIYF. For the CDR3, the DNA is TGTGCCAGCAGTTTGTTTGCGGGAAACACCATATATTTT.

CDR3 residues: CSVVLTLRGTQYF. The DNA for the CDR3 is TGCAGCGTTGTCCTCACTTTGCGGGGTACGCAGTATTTT. V is TRBV29-1 and J is TRBJ2-3; weak D call: TRBD2 (6 bases). V gave up 4 bases and J gave up 8 bases, with 16 bases separating them. This CDR3 region has 13 residues. CDR1 is SQVTM and CDR2 is ANQGSEA in the germline V gene.